This TCR beta chain comes out of a study of blood T cell repertoires in COVID-19. At the level of the study: Donors in the United States, Italy and Spain gave samples during acute or convalescent COVID-19. Sample material is recorded as cDNA or gDNA derived from T cells, B-cell-depleted T cells, or PBMCs.

Original processing methods: Amplifying reference gene primers gave estimates of nucleated cell counts. The assay was immunoSEQ multiplex PCR, and TCRdb's table has in-frame clones only and misses some. The V and J calls and clone size come from that table; D and trimming were worked out from the DNA. The table lists 90,000 to 130,000 clones, approximately 86% of them singletons. Sequencing used peripheral blood. The origin of this receptor is a man aged 35-49 years with acute or convalescent COVID-19.

CDR3: CASSPPPRWGEGYTF. Here the CDR3 DNA reads TGTGCCAGCAGCCCACCTCCTCGGTGGGGGGAGGGCTACACCTTC. The J gene is TRBJ1-2, the V gene TRBV5-5; possibly TRBD1 for D (5 bases). Trimming cost V 4 bases and J 8 bases, with 21 bases left between them. This CDR3 region has 15 residues. Germline V gene lookup returns CDR1 SGHKS and CDR2 YYEKEE (reference sequence).